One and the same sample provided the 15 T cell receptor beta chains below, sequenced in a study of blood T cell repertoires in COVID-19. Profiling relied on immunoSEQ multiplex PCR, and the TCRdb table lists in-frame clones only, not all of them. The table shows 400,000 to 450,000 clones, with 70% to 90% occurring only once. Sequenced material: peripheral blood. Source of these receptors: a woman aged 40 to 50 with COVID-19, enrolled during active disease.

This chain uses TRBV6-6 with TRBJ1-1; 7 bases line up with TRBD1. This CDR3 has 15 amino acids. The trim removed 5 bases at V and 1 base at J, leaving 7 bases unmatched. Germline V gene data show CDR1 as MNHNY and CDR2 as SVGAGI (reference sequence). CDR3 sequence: CASSPSGQTNTEAFF. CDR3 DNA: TGTGCCAGCAGTCCCTCGGGACAGACGAACACTGAAGCTTTCTTT.

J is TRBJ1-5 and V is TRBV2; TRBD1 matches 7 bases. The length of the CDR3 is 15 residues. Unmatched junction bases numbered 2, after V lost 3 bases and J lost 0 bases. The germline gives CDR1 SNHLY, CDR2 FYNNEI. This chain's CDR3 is CASSEGQYSNQPQHF. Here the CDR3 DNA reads TGTGCCAGCAGTGAGGGACAGTATAGCAATCAGCCCCAGCATTTT. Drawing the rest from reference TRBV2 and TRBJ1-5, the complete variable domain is EPEVTQTPSHQVTQMGQEVILRCVPISNHLYFYWYRQILGQKVEFLVSFYNNEISEKSEIFDDQFSVERPDGSNFTLKIRSTKLEDSAMYFCASSEGQYSNQPQHFGDGTRLSIL.

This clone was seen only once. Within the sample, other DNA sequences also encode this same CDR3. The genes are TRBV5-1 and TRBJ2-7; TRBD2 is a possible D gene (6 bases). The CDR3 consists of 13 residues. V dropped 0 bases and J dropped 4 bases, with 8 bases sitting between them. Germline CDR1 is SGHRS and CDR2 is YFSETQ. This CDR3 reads CASSLGGTYEQYF. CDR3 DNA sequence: TGCGCCAGCAGCTTGGGAGGGACTTACGAGCAGTACTTC.

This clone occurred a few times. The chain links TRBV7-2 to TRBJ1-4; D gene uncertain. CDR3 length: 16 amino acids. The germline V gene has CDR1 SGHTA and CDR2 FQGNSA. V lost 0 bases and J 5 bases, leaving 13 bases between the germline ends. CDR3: CASSLAPVRSNEKLFF. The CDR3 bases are TGTGCCAGCAGCTTAGCGCCAGTGAGGTCCAATGAAAAACTGTTTTTT.

DNA for the CDR3: TGTGCCAGCAGTGCCGGGACAGGGAACCACGAGCAGTACTTC. Translating gives CASSAGTGNHEQYF. This chain uses TRBV6-2 or TRBV6-3 with TRBJ2-7; TRBD1 matches at 9 bases. CDR1 MNHEY and CDR2 SVGEGT come from the germline V gene. V shed 5 bases and J 5 bases; nucleotides not matched to a gene: 7. The length of the CDR3 is 14 residues.

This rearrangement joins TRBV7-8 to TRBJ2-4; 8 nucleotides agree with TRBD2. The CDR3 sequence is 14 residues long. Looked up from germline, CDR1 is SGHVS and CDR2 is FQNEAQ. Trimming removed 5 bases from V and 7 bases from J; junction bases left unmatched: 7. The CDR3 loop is CASSLGGASNIQYF. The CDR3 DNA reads TGTGCCAGCAGCCTCGGGGGGGCGAGTAACATTCAGTACTTC.

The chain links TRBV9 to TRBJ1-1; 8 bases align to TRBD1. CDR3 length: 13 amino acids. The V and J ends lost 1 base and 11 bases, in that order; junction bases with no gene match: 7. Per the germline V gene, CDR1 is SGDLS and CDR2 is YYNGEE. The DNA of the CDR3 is TGTGCCAGCAGCGTAAACGGACAGGGCCCGGCTTTCTTT. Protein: CASSVNGQGPAFF.

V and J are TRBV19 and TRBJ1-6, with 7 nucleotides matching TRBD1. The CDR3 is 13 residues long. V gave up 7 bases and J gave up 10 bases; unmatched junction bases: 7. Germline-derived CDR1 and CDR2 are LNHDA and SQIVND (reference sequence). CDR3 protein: CASKGAEGSPLHF. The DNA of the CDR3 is TGTGCCAGTAAGGGGGCGGAGGGGTCACCCCTCCACTTT.

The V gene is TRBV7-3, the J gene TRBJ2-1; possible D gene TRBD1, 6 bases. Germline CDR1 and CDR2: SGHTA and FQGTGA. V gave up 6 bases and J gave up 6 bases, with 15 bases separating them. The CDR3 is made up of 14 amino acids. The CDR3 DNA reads TGTGCCAGCAGTCCTACCAGGGACATCAATGAGCAGTTCTTC. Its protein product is CASSPTRDINEQFF.

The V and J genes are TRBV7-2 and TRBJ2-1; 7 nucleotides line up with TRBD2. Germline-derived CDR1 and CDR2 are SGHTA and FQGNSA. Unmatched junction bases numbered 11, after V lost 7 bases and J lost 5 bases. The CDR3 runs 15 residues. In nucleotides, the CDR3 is TGTGCCAGCACCTCGCCTAGCGGAAGAAACAATGAGCAGTTCTTC. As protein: CASTSPSGRNNEQFF.

The CDR3 sequence is CASGLGGNQETQYF. The CDR3 DNA sequence: TGTGCTAGTGGTTTAGGGGGAAACCAAGAGACCCAGTACTTC. The genes are TRBV12-5 and TRBJ2-5, with D perhaps TRBD1 (6 bases). The CDR3 runs to 14 residues. V was clipped by 3 bases and J by 0 bases, with 8 bases between them. Germline V gene data show CDR1 as LGHNT and CDR2 as FRNRAP.

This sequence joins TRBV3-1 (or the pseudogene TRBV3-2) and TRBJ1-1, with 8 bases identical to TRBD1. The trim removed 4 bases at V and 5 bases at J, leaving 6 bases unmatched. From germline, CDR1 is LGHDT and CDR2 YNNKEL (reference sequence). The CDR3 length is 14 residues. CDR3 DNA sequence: TGTGCCAGCAGCCCGTACCGGGACAGGACTGAAGCTTTCTTT. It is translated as CASSPYRDRTEAFF.

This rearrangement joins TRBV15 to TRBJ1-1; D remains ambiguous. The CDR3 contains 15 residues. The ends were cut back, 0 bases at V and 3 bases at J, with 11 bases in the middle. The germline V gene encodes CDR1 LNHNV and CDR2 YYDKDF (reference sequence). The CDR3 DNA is TGTGCCACCAGCAGAGATCAACAGATTTACACTGAAGCTTTCTTT. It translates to CATSRDQQIYTEAFF.

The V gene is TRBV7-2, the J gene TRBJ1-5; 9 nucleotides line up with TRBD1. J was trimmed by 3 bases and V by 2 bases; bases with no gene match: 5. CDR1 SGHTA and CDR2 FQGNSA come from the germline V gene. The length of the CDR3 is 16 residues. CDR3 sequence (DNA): TGTGCCAGCAGCTTAAATACAGGGGGCCTCAATCAGCCCCAGCATTTT. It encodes CASSLNTGGLNQPQHF. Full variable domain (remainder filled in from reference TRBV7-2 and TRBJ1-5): GAGVSQSPSNKVTEKGKDVELRCDPISGHTALYWYRQSLGQGLEFLIYFQGNSAPDKSGLPSDRFSAERTGGSVSTLTIQRTQQEDSAVYLCASSLNTGGLNQPQHFGDGTRLSIL.

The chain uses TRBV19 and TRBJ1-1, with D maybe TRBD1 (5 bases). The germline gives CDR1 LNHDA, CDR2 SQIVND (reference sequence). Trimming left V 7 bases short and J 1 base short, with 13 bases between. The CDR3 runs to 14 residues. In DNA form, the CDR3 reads TGTGCCAGTATCCAGGGTCACGCGAACACTGAAGCTTTCTTT. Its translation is CASIQGHANTEAFF.